This entry concerns a single T cell receptor beta chain. TCRdb independently ran MiXCR on the RT-PCR reads; one entry per CDR3 protein. Of 550,000 to 750,000 distinct CDR3 sequences in the sample, approximately 14% were seen once. Germline V gene sequence: CDR1 KGHSH, CDR2 LQKENI. The length of the CDR3 is 13 residues. Trimming took 3 bases from V and 8 from J, leaving 11 bases between them. The sequence was obtained from a female donor in good health, serving as a healthy control. The chain employs TRBV18 and TRBJ2-1, with D perhaps matching TRBD2 (5 bases). Sequencing was performed on memory CD4+ T cells from blood. The CDR3 protein is CASSPLGVDEQFF. The CDR3 nucleotides read TGTGCCAGCTCACCCCTCGGGGTCGATGAGCAGTTCTTC.